This is a list of T cell receptor beta chains from one sample in a study of T-cell reconstitution after alpha-beta-depleted transplantation in children. One entry per CDR3 protein results from TCRdb running MiXCR on the PCR reads. This sample has a few hundred thousand distinct CDR3 sequences, with around an eighth found just once. The material was PBMCs from the stem cell graft donor, obtained from the stem cell graft. These receptors were obtained from a human donor who donated a stem cell graft to a child with combined immunodeficiency. The CDR3 runs from the conserved cysteine through the conserved F or W. Fields, in order: J gene, D gene, clone size, V gene, CDR3 protein. A D gene is named only where the DNA matches it firmly. Clone size is given for some rows only: seen once, a few or many times, or a class if the clone is expanded.

>TRBJ2-7|NA|many|TRBV10-3
CAISADGGSYEQYF
>TRBJ1-1|NA|many|TRBV5-1
CASSLVVGQGEEAFF
>TRBJ2-6|NA|few|TRBV3-1
CASSRDNSGANVLTF
>TRBJ2-4|NA|NA|TRBV29-1
CSVEGRGDRQYF
>TRBJ1-1|NA|few|TRBV12-3/TRBV12-4
CASSLNAETEAFF
>TRBJ2-7|TRBD2|many|TRBV15
CATSRDHLAGAYEQYF
>TRBJ1-2|NA|many|TRBV6-1
CASVRGADGYTF
>TRBJ2-2|NA|few|TRBV11-2
CASSLDSDTGELFF
>TRBJ2-5|NA|once|TRBV7-3
CASSLTGGWETQYF
>TRBJ1-1|NA|few|TRBV7-3
CASSFSGTDEAFF
>TRBJ1-1|NA|many|TRBV9
CASSTRAGMGEAFF
>TRBJ1-1|TRBD1|NA|TRBV29-1
CSARQGPKNTEAFF
>TRBJ2-7|TRBD1|few|TRBV20-1
CSATGGQGRVYEQYF
>TRBJ2-1|TRBD2|NA|TRBV5-1
CASLGTAGSDEQFF
>TRBJ2-3|TRBD2|many|TRBV5-1
CASSTSSGAGDTDTQYF
>TRBJ2-4|NA|NA|TRBV28
CASSFVRDLAKNIQYF
>TRBJ2-7|TRBD2|few|TRBV15
CATSRSWVAGRYEQYF
>TRBJ1-1|NA|many|TRBV7-6
CASSPMGSCGGTEAFF
>TRBJ2-7|NA|few|TRBV6-5
CASSYGLLSSGRSYEQYF
>TRBJ1-1|TRBD1|many|TRBV15
CATSGDRGHTEAFF
>TRBJ2-7|TRBD1|NA|TRBV6-2/TRBV6-3
CASSNPIVTSDRGDLFEQYF
>TRBJ1-2|NA|NA|TRBV12-3/TRBV12-4
CASSFSGRTRGSGYTF
>TRBJ2-6|TRBD2|NA|TRBV3-1
CASSQWGSGRASGANVLTF
>TRBJ2-1|TRBD2|many|TRBV7-2
CASSLGTRIIEQFF
>TRBJ2-5|NA|few|TRBV27
CASSSETQYF
>TRBJ1-1|NA|many|TRBV27
CASSFGAEAFF
>TRBJ1-5|NA|NA|TRBV5-5
CASSLGLGANQPQHF
>TRBJ2-1|TRBD2|few|TRBV9
CASSGLDPGGEQFF
>TRBJ1-4|TRBD1|NA|TRBV6-1
CASSRYRGTSNEKLFF
>TRBJ2-5|NA|NA|TRBV18
CASSPPAGAGETQYF
>TRBJ2-1|NA|many|TRBV29-1
CSVDIYNEQFF
>TRBJ2-5|TRBD1|NA|TRBV29-1
CSVRTGGVQETQYF
>TRBJ1-1|NA|NA|TRBV24-1
CATSDSKQGGVTEAFF
>TRBJ2-3|NA|few|TRBV18
CASSPRFSLGDTQYF
>TRBJ1-4|NA|once|TRBV3-1
CASSTQQGLNEKLFF
>TRBJ2-1|NA|many|TRBV20-1
CSANLDSPSSYNEQFF
>TRBJ2-1|NA|few|TRBV15
CATSRRDGYNEQFF
>TRBJ2-1|NA|NA|TRBV5-1
CASSPLGRVDEQFF
>TRBJ1-1|NA|many|TRBV12-3/TRBV12-4
CASSFSGNTEAFF
>TRBJ2-1|NA|many|TRBV5-1
CASSLGESSYNEQFF
>TRBJ1-4|TRBD1|many|TRBV29-1
CSVETGRTNEKLFF
>TRBJ2-4|TRBD1|many|TRBV5-1
CAIGQGRVAKNIQYF